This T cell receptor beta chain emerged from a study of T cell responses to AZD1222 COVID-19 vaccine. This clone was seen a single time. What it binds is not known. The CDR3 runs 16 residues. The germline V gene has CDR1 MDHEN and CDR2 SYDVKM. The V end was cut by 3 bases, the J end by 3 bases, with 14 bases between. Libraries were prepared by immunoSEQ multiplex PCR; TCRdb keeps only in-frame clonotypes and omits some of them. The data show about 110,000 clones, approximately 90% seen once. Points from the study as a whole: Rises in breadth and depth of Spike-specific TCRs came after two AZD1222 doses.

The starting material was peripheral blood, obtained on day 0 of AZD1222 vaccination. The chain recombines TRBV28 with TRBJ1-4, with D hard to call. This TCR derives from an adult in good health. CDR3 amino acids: CASSLSDWQANEKLFF. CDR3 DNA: TGTGCCAGCAGTTTGTCCGACTGGCAGGCTAATGAAAAACTGTTTTTT.